The next 21 T cell receptor beta chains were all read from a single sample in a study of cytotoxic CD8 clonotypes in ibrutinib-treated CLL. Profiled with immunoSEQ multiplex PCR; TCRdb holds only in-frame clones, not every one. This sample has over 120,000 clones, with around 81% found just once. The source material was PBMCs, sampled after 36 months of ibrutinib treatment. These receptors all stem from a human donor with chronic lymphocytic leukemia.

V and J are TRBV12-5 and TRBJ2-5, with unresolved D. The CDR3 length is 15 residues. The ends were cut back, 5 bases at V and 0 bases at J, with 13 bases in the middle. From germline, CDR1 is LGHNT and CDR2 FRNRAP. CDR3 nucleotides: TGTGCTAGTGGTCCCCTGGACGGAAACCAAGAGACCCAGTACTTC. Residues: CASGPLDGNQETQYF.

In nucleotides, the CDR3 is TGTGCCACTCTCCCCGGGACAGGGGGCTTCGATGAGCAGTTCTTC. Translated, it gives CATLPGTGGFDEQFF. The chain recombines TRBV27 with TRBJ2-1; 12 bases line up with TRBD1. Germline CDR1 reads MNHEY; CDR2 reads SMNVEV (reference sequence). This CDR3 comprises 15 residues. V lost 10 bases and J lost 8; bases outside the gene matches: 12.

The V and J genes are TRBV27 and TRBJ1-1; maybe TRBD1 (6 bases). The CDR3 is made up of 14 amino acids. The V gene lost 3 bases and the J gene lost 3 bases, with 11 bases spanning the gap. Germline assignment: CDR1 MNHEY and CDR2 SMNVEV (reference sequence). DNA for the CDR3: TGTGCCAGCAGTTTGACAGGAGGATACACTGAAGCTTTCTTT. This gives the protein CASSLTGGYTEAFF.

This clone was seen just once. The chain combines TRBV6-6 with TRBJ2-5, with a possible D match to TRBD2 (5 bases). V was shortened by 7 bases and J by 3 bases, with 21 bases between the two germline ends. This CDR3 is 16 amino acids long. Germline V gives CDR1 MNHNY, CDR2 SVGAGI (reference sequence). CDR3 sequence: CASIPRVKGVKETQYF. DNA for the CDR3: TGTGCCAGCATCCCGCGGGTCAAGGGAGTGAAAGAGACCCAGTACTTC.

This chain connects TRBV7-9 to TRBJ2-5, with TRBD1 as a possible D gene (5 bases). Germline loops: CDR1 SEHNR, CDR2 FQNEAQ (reference sequence). The CDR3 contains 14 residues. V shed 2 bases and J shed 1 base, with 8 bases lying between them. The CDR3: CASSLWGSQETQYF. CDR3 bases: TGTGCCAGCAGCTTATGGGGCAGCCAAGAGACCCAGTACTTC.

J is TRBJ1-2 and V is TRBV5-6; D is undetermined. V lost 1 base to trimming and J lost 1 base, with 8 bases between them. Germline CDR1 is SGHDT and CDR2 is YYEEEE. The CDR3 spans 14 residues. The CDR3 region has the DNA TGTGCCAGCAGCTTGAAGGGAGTTAACTATGGCTACACCTTC. It yields the protein CASSLKGVNYGYTF.

The chain recombines TRBV10-1 with TRBJ1-5; D gene unclear. Per germline, CDR1 WNHNN and CDR2 SYGVQD (reference sequence). The CDR3 extends over 13 amino acids. V was cut by 3 bases and J by 7 bases, with 10 bases left in between. CDR3: CASSDNSIQPQHF. CDR3 in DNA: TGCGCCAGCAGTGATAACAGTATCCAGCCCCAGCATTTT.

The chain recombines TRBV10-1 with TRBJ2-7; TRBD2 might be the D (6 bases). The V end lost 3 bases, the J end lost 6 bases, and 9 bases lay between the germline ends. CDR3 length: 12 residues. Germline V gene sequence: CDR1 WNHNN, CDR2 SYGVQD (reference sequence). This CDR3 reads CASSEAGFEQYF. The CDR3 bases are TGCGCCAGCAGTGAAGCGGGCTTCGAGCAGTACTTC.

The chain carries TRBV4-1 and TRBJ2-1; no clear D. CDR3 length: 12 amino acids. V gave up 4 bases and J gave up 5 bases, with 6 bases separating them. The germline gives CDR1 MGHRA, CDR2 YSYEKL. CDR3 region: CASSPTNNEQFF. The CDR3 DNA reads TGCGCCAGCAGCCCAACGAACAATGAGCAGTTCTTC.

This clone was seen only once. The rearrangement links TRBV5-1 to TRBJ2-2; D remains unclear. Germline CDR1 SGHRS, CDR2 YFSETQ. V was clipped by 5 bases and J by 5 bases, with 7 bases between them. This CDR3 comprises 12 residues. CDR3 DNA sequence: TGCGCCAGCAGGGAGCTTACCGGGGAGCTGTTTTTT. Translated, it gives CASRELTGELFF. Filled out from reference TRBV5-1 and TRBJ2-2, the complete variable domain reads KAGVTQTPRYLIKTRGQQVTLSCSPISGHRSVSWYQQTPGQGLQFLFEYFSETQRNKGNFPGRFSGRQFSNSRSEMNVSTLELGDSALYLCASRELTGELFFGEGSRLTVL.

This chain links TRBV6-6 with TRBJ2-5; D is perhaps TRBD2 (6 bases). Trimming pared 7 bases from V and 3 bases from J, leaving 18 bases between. Looked up from germline, CDR1 is MNHNY and CDR2 is SVGAGI (reference sequence). There are 15 residues in the CDR3. The CDR3 nucleotides are TGTGCCAGCACAAATAGGCAGACGGGAGAAGAGACCCAGTACTTC. It codes for CASTNRQTGEETQYF.

The CDR3 nucleotides read TGTGCCAGTCCCCGGGACGACGGCGCTGGGGCCAACGTCCTGACTTTC. Protein: CASPRDDGAGANVLTF. The chain joins TRBV19 to TRBJ2-6, with D perhaps TRBD1 or TRBD2 (5 bases each). The V end lost 8 bases, the J end lost 2 bases, and 16 bases lay between the germline ends. CDR1 is LNHDA and CDR2 is SQIVND in the germline V gene (reference sequence). This CDR3 has 16 amino acids.

This clone was observed a few times. The chain joins TRBV5-4 to TRBJ1-2, with TRBD1 as a possible D gene (6 bases). Germline V gene sequence: CDR1 SGHNT, CDR2 YYREEE (reference sequence). This CDR3 contains 15 residues. Trimming pared 0 bases from V and 4 bases from J, leaving 13 bases between. The CDR3 spells CASSLAPGTSYGYTF. The CDR3 DNA is TGTGCCAGCAGCTTGGCCCCGGGGACAAGCTATGGCTACACCTTC.

The chain has TRBV4-1 and TRBJ2-3; no firm D call. The germline V and J ends were trimmed by 1 base and 2 bases, with 10 bases remaining between them. The germline V gene has CDR1 MGHRA and CDR2 YSYEKL. There are 15 residues in the CDR3. The CDR3 nucleotides read TGCGCCAGCAGCCAAGTTCGTCACATCACAGATACGCAGTATTTT. Translated: CASSQVRHITDTQYF.

This clone was recorded once. The chain joins TRBV7-2 to TRBJ1-2; D may be TRBD1 (5 bases). The CDR3 length is 15 residues. Germline V lookup: CDR1 SGHTA, CDR2 FQGNSA. V was pared by 5 bases and J by 7 bases, with 20 bases between. The CDR3 sequence is CASSGTGTIFGGYTF. The CDR3 bases are TGTGCCAGCAGCGGAACCGGGACGATATTCGGTGGCTACACCTTC.

The CDR3 protein is CASSLAEGYTGELFF. CDR3 in DNA: TGCGCCAGCAGCTTGGCCGAGGGGTACACCGGGGAGCTGTTTTTT. J is TRBJ2-2 and V is TRBV5-1; D tentatively fits TRBD1 or TRBD2 (5 bases each). The CDR3 is 15 residues long. Between the trimmed V and J ends, which lost 0 bases and 3 bases, there was a span of 9 bases. Per germline, CDR1 SGHRS and CDR2 YFSETQ.

This chain joins TRBV5-1 and TRBJ1-4; no definite D call. Germline V gene lookup returns CDR1 SGHRS and CDR2 YFSETQ. This CDR3 has 15 residues. V was cut by 5 bases and J by 3 bases, with 14 bases left in between. CDR3 nucleotide sequence: TGCGCCAGCAGGGCGAGTTCAGCGGCTAATGAAAAACTGTTTTTT. Translation gives CASRASSAANEKLFF.

This rearrangement joins TRBV2 to TRBJ2-2; D call uncertain. Germline CDR1 SNHLY, CDR2 FYNNEI. V dropped 6 bases and J dropped 0 bases, with 17 bases sitting between them. The CDR3 length is 17 residues. The CDR3 spells CASRSLSGPTNTGELFF. The CDR3 DNA is TGTGCCAGCAGGTCCCTCTCTGGCCCAACGAACACCGGGGAGCTGTTTTTT. Drawing the rest from reference TRBV2 and TRBJ2-2, the complete variable domain is EPEVTQTPSHQVTQMGQEVILRCVPISNHLYFYWYRQILGQKVEFLVSFYNNEISEKSEIFDDQFSVERPDGSNFTLKIRSTKLEDSAMYFCASRSLSGPTNTGELFFGEGSRLTVL.

This clone has only a few counts. This rearrangement joins TRBV9 to TRBJ1-2, with 7 bases that match TRBD1. Germline V gene lookup returns CDR1 SGDLS and CDR2 YYNGEE. The V segment lost 3 bases and the J segment 6 bases; nucleotides outside the gene matches: 8. CDR3 size: 14 residues. This CDR3 is CASSATGDYDGYTF. The CDR3 DNA sequence: TGTGCCAGCAGCGCCACAGGGGATTACGATGGCTACACCTTC.

The chain links TRBV18 to TRBJ2-2; unclear D gene. V dropped 3 bases and J dropped 9 bases, with 8 bases sitting between them. The CDR3 has 12 residues. The germline V gene has CDR1 KGHSH and CDR2 LQKENI. The CDR3 nucleotides are TGTGCCAGCTCACCTTATAACAGGGAGCTGTTTTTT. Protein: CASSPYNRELFF.

This clone was recorded only once. This sequence joins TRBV30 and TRBJ1-5; 12 nucleotides line up with TRBD1. The junction had 8 bases not matched to a gene; V was cut back by 3 bases and J by 2 bases. The CDR3 contains 17 residues. Germline lookup yields CDR1 GTSNPN and CDR2 SVGIG (reference sequence). CDR3 sequence (DNA): TGTGCCTGGAGCAGGGACAGGGGGCGCCTAGGCAATCAGCCCCAGCATTTT. Translated: CAWSRDRGRLGNQPQHF.